Listed below are T cell receptor beta chains from one sample, sequenced in a study of blood T cell repertoires in COVID-19. Generated by immunoSEQ multiplex PCR, the TCRdb table keeps only in-frame clones and is missing some. The data hold over 300,000 clones, with approximately 85% observed a single time. The material sequenced was PBMCs or T cells enriched from blood (not recorded which). The receptors derive from a young man who had recovered from COVID-19. Both conserved end residues are part of each CDR3. The D gene is left open where the match is weak. The size entry is marked missing in some rows and otherwise reads once, few, many or a size class.

clone size,J gene,D gene,V gene,CDR3 protein,CDR3 DNA
-,TRBJ2-7,-,TRBV7-6,CASSLGEGGEQYF,TGTGCCAGCAGCTTAGGAGAAGGGGGCGAGCAGTACTTC
once,TRBJ1-5,-,TRBV27,CASSAYRAQPQHF,TGTGCCAGCAGCGCCTACAGGGCCCAGCCCCAGCATTTT
-,TRBJ2-1,TRBD2,TRBV7-9,CASSFGNSGGSPHEQFF,TGTGCCAGCAGCTTCGGTAATAGCGGGGGATCCCCCCATGAGCAGTTCTTC
-,TRBJ1-1,TRBD1,TRBV14,CASSGWDRGTFGAFF,TGTGCCAGCAGCGGATGGGACAGGGGGACTTTTGGAGCTTTCTTT
-,TRBJ2-7,TRBD1,TRBV2,CASKGQGKSAYEQYF,TGTGCCAGCAAGGGACAGGGAAAATCGGCCTACGAGCAGTACTTC
-,TRBJ1-1,-,TRBV19,CASSIGRGNTEAFF,TGTGCCAGTAGTATCGGCAGGGGGAACACTGAAGCTTTCTTT
-,TRBJ1-5,-,TRBV30,CAWSVRGGSQPQHF,TGTGCCTGGAGTGTACGGGGAGGCAGTCAGCCCCAGCATTTT
-,TRBJ2-5,-,TRBV3-1/TRBV3-2,CASSQDLRGQETQYF,TGTGCCAGCAGCCAAGATCTTAGGGGACAAGAGACCCAGTACTTC
-,TRBJ2-1,-,TRBV3-1/TRBV3-2,CASSQADRLQFF,TGTGCCAGCAGCCAAGCCGACAGATTACAGTTCTTC
-,TRBJ2-1,TRBD1,TRBV9,CASSVAGQGDHNEQFF,TGTGCCAGCAGCGTAGCCGGACAGGGGGACCACAATGAGCAGTTCTTC
-,TRBJ2-7,-,TRBV7-2,CASRRTLTSYEQYF,TGTGCCAGCAGGCGGACTTTGACCTCCTACGAGCAGTACTTC
-,TRBJ1-2,TRBD1,TRBV2,CASRRDRATYGYTF,TGTGCCAGCAGGCGGGACAGGGCCACATATGGCTACACCTTC
-,TRBJ1-1,-,TRBV9,CASSSYRNTEAFF,TGTGCCAGCAGCTCATACAGGAACACTGAAGCTTTCTTT